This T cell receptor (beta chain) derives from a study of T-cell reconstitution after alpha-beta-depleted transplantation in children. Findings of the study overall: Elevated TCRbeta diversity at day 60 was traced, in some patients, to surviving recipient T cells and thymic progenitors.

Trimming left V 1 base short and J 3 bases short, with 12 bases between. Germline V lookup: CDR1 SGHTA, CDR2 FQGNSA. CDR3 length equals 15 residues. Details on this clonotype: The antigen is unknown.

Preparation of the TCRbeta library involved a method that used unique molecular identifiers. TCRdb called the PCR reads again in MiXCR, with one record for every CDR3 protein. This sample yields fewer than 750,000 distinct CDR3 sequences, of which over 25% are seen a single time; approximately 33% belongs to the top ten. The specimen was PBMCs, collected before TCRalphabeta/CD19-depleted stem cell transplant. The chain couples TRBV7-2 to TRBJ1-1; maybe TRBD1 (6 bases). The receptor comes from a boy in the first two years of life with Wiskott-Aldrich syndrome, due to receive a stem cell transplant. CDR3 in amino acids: CASSLGSKGDTEAFF. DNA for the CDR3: TGTGCCAGCAGCTTAGGGTCCAAGGGGGACACTGAAGCTTTCTTT.